Shown below are 26 T cell receptor beta chains from a single sample sequenced in a study of sequential checkpoint blockade in melanoma. Sequenced by immunoSEQ multiplex PCR; TCRdb stores in-frame clones only, minus some. The sample shows approximately 9,700 clones, 24% of them seen only once. Treatment of the sample: randomized to nivolumab then ipilimumab (arm A) or the reverse (arm B). This sample comprised tumor tissue (inferred from file names), obtained from a patient given nivolumab and ipilimumab in sequence. The receptor source for this set is a human donor with melanoma.

The chain couples TRBV19 to TRBJ2-3; TRBD1 agrees at 9 bases. The ends lost 3 bases at V and 4 bases at J; junction bases unmatched: 5. Germline values: CDR1 LNHDA, CDR2 SQIVND (reference sequence). The CDR3 has 15 amino acids. CDR3 loop: CASSMRTGEADTQYF. CDR3 DNA sequence: TGTGCCAGTAGTATGCGGACAGGGGAAGCAGATACGCAGTATTTT.

In its sample, this clone was seen many times. The chain uses TRBV11-3 and TRBJ2-1, with D perhaps given as TRBD1 or TRBD2 (5 bases each). Germline V lookup: CDR1 SGHNT, CDR2 YENEEA. The CDR3 consists of 15 residues. V dropped 5 bases and J dropped 2 bases, with 13 bases sitting between them. This CDR3 is CASSIGTYPYNEQFF. The DNA for the CDR3 is TGTGCCAGCAGCATCGGGACGTATCCCTACAATGAGCAGTTCTTC.

The gene calls are TRBV19 and TRBJ2-3, with D possibly matching TRBD2 (5 bases). The germline CDR1 and CDR2 sequences are LNHDA and SQIVND (reference sequence). Trimming left V 0 bases short and J 2 bases short, with 15 bases between. The CDR3 runs 17 residues. Written as DNA, the CDR3 is TGTGCCAGTAGTATAGATGGGATAGCGCTGATCACAGATACGCAGTATTTT. This codes for CASSIDGIALITDTQYF. The entire variable domain, with the rest obtained from reference TRBV19 and TRBJ2-3, is as follows: DGGITQSPKYLFRKEGQNVTLSCEQNLNHDAMYWYRQDPGQGLRLIYYSQIVNDFQKGDIAEGYSVSREKKESFPLTVTSAQKNPTAFYLCASSIDGIALITDTQYFGPGTRLTVL.

This clone occurred once. This chain joins TRBV19 and TRBJ2-6; TRBD1 matches at 8 bases. The CDR3 contains 16 residues. Per germline, CDR1 LNHDA and CDR2 SQIVND (reference sequence). The V segment lost 10 bases and the J segment 0 bases; nucleotides outside the gene matches: 8. The CDR3 loop reads CATKRDRSSGANVLTF. As DNA, the CDR3 is TGTGCCACTAAGAGGGACAGGAGCTCTGGGGCCAACGTCCTGACTTTC.

V and J are TRBV5-1 and TRBJ2-3, with TRBD2 matching 8 bases. The trim removed 6 bases at V and 2 bases at J, leaving 8 bases unmatched. In germline, CDR1 is SGHRS, CDR2 YFSETQ. This CDR3 spans 15 amino acids. DNA for the CDR3: TGCGCCAGCACTCTCACTAGCGGAATCACAGATACGCAGTATTTT. This codes for CASTLTSGITDTQYF.

The V and J genes are TRBV11-1 and TRBJ2-1; no definite D call. CDR1 SGHAT and CDR2 FQDESV come from the germline V gene (reference sequence). The CDR3 runs 15 residues. The V gene lost 5 bases and the J gene lost 0 bases, with 11 bases spanning the gap. The DNA of the CDR3 is TGTGCCAGCAGCCCCGACATAAGCTCCTACAATGAGCAGTTCTTC. Translating it yields CASSPDISSYNEQFF.

The chain couples TRBV19 to TRBJ2-1; D possibly corresponds to TRBD2 (5 bases). V was trimmed by 0 bases and J by 0 bases, leaving 9 bases between them. Germline-derived CDR1 and CDR2 are LNHDA and SQIVND (reference sequence). This CDR3 is 16 amino acids long. The CDR3 spells CASSIDGLSSYNEQFF. In DNA form, the CDR3 reads TGTGCCAGTAGTATAGATGGACTTAGCTCCTACAATGAGCAGTTCTTC.

This rearrangement joins TRBV29-1 to TRBJ1-1; no clear D. Looked up from germline, CDR1 is SQVTM and CDR2 is ANQGSEA. The CDR3 length is 13 residues. The V gene lost 2 bases and the J gene lost 1 base, with 8 bases spanning the gap. The CDR3 here is CSVERNGNTEAFF. CDR3 nucleotide sequence: TGCAGCGTTGAACGTAATGGGAACACTGAAGCTTTCTTT. The whole variable domain, filled in from reference TRBV29-1 and TRBJ1-1, reads SAVISQKPSRDICQRGTSLTIQCQVDSQVTMMFWYRQQPGQSLTLIATANQGSEATYESGFVIDKFPISRPNLTFSTLTVSNMSPEDSSIYLCSVERNGNTEAFFGQGTRLTVV.

In this sample, this clone turned up a few times. V gene TRBV23-1 combines with J gene TRBJ2-7, with a tentative D call TRBD1 (6 bases). TRBV23-1 has ORF status, its function being uncertain. The CDR3 length is 14 residues. Trimming removed 6 bases from V and 5 bases from J, with 17 bases in between. The CDR3 region is CASSPGQNLHEQYF. Here the CDR3 DNA reads TGCGCCAGCAGCCCCGGACAGAACTTACACGAGCAGTACTTC.

This clone has only a few counts. V is TRBV19 and J is TRBJ1-2, with unresolved D. V was clipped by 4 bases and J by 1 base, with 13 bases between them. Germline V CDR1 and CDR2: LNHDA, SQIVND (reference sequence). This CDR3 is built from 15 residues. This CDR3 reads CASSKKLFINYGYTF. The CDR3 DNA reads TGTGCCAGTAGTAAAAAGCTATTTATTAACTATGGCTACACCTTC.

This clone was counted between two and nine times. The chain uses TRBV6-8 and TRBJ2-1; either TRBD1 or TRBD2 may supply D (5 bases each). The CDR3 runs to 16 residues. Per the germline V gene, CDR1 is MNHGY and CDR2 is SAAAGT. V dropped 2 bases and J dropped 0 bases, with 11 bases sitting between them. The CDR3 protein is CASSYLGRGSYNEQFF. CDR3 DNA sequence: TGTGCCAGCAGTTACCTGGGACGAGGCTCCTACAATGAGCAGTTCTTC.

This clone was observed once. The chain carries TRBV19 and TRBJ2-2, with 7 bases matching TRBD1. The germline gives CDR1 LNHDA, CDR2 SQIVND (reference sequence). With 4 bases clipped from V and 4 bases from J, the junction kept 9 bases outside the gene matches. This CDR3 is 16 amino acids long. Here the CDR3 DNA reads TGTGCCAGTAGTACTAAACAACAGGGGTTCACCGGGGAGCTGTTTTTT. Residues: CASSTKQQGFTGELFF.

J is TRBJ2-7 and V is TRBV28; D is uncertain. The germline gives CDR1 MDHEN, CDR2 SYDVKM. CDR3 size: 14 residues. The V and J ends lost 6 bases and 3 bases respectively, with 15 bases between them. CDR3 sequence (DNA): TGTGCCAGCAGGATGACCGGCGCCGGCTACGAGCAGTACTTC. Its translation: CASRMTGAGYEQYF.

The chain joins TRBV5-1 to TRBJ1-6; tentative D call: TRBD1 (5 bases). The CDR3 is 14 residues long. Deletions cut 2 bases from V and 10 bases from J, with 13 bases between. Germline V gene lookup returns CDR1 SGHRS and CDR2 YFSETQ. The CDR3 DNA reads TGCGCCAGCAGCTTTGGAGGGGATGAATCACCCCTCCACTTT. It encodes CASSFGGDESPLHF. The whole variable domain, filled in from reference TRBV5-1 and TRBJ1-6, reads KAGVTQTPRYLIKTRGQQVTLSCSPISGHRSVSWYQQTPGQGLQFLFEYFSETQRNKGNFPGRFSGRQFSNSRSEMNVSTLELGDSALYLCASSFGGDESPLHFGNGTRLTVT.

Only a few counts were recorded for this clone. The CDR3 DNA follows: TGTGCCAGCAGCTACCGGGACAGGGGAGGCCATGAGCAGTTCTTC. Translation: CASSYRDRGGHEQFF. V and J are TRBV11-3 and TRBJ2-1; the match to TRBD1 covers 10 bases. The V gene's germline CDR1 is SGHNT and CDR2 YENEEA. The CDR3 consists of 15 residues. V trimming: 4 bases; J trimming: 8 bases; junction bases outside the gene matches: 8.

The chain uses TRBV30 and TRBJ2-2; D gene uncertain. The CDR3 contains 12 residues. Germline V gene data show CDR1 as GTSNPN and CDR2 as SVGIG (reference sequence). V lost 3 bases to trimming and J lost 1 base, with 3 bases between them. The DNA for the CDR3 is TGTGCCTGGAGGCAGAACACCGGGGAGCTGTTTTTT. As protein: CAWRQNTGELFF.

In its sample, this clone is medium-sized. The V and J genes are TRBV19 and TRBJ2-4; 11 bases align to TRBD1. This CDR3 has 17 residues. The V gene's germline CDR1 is LNHDA and CDR2 SQIVND (reference sequence). The ends lost 0 bases at V and 7 bases at J; junction bases unmatched: 8. Here the CDR3 reads CASSIDLMRDRGNIQYF. CDR3 nucleotides: TGTGCCAGTAGTATAGATCTGATGAGGGACAGGGGGAACATTCAGTACTTC.

J is TRBJ2-2 and V is TRBV7-4; 7 bases map to TRBD2. The J segment lost 10 bases and the V segment lost 5 bases, leaving 7 bases of the junction unmatched. The CDR3 consists of 13 residues. The V gene's germline CDR1 is SGHVT and CDR2 SQSDAQ. The CDR3 region has the DNA TGTGCCAGCAGCCCGAACGGGGGGTTGGAGCTGTTTTTT. It codes for CASSPNGGLELFF.

This chain joins TRBV28 and TRBJ2-5; D is uncertain. Between the trimmed V and J ends, which lost 3 bases and 4 bases, there was a span of 6 bases. Looked up from germline, CDR1 is MDHEN and CDR2 is SYDVKM. The CDR3 loop spans 12 amino acids. In DNA, the CDR3 is TGTGCCAGCAGTTTCCGTAGAGAGACCCAGTACTTC. It is translated as CASSFRRETQYF.

V is TRBV5-1 and J is TRBJ2-1; 11 bases agree with TRBD2. CDR1 and CDR2 from the germline V gene are SGHRS and YFSETQ. The trim removed 4 bases at V and 8 bases at J, leaving 11 bases unmatched. The CDR3 consists of 16 residues. CDR3 sequence: CASSPRGSGRADEQFF. The CDR3 region has the DNA TGCGCCAGCAGCCCCCGGGGTAGCGGGAGGGCTGATGAGCAGTTCTTC.

This chain connects TRBV9 to TRBJ2-1; D perhaps matches TRBD2 (5 bases). The CDR3 contains 13 residues. Germline V lookup: CDR1 SGDLS, CDR2 YYNGEE. V lost 3 bases, J lost 7 bases, and 11 bases lay in between. CDR3 loop: CASSDFGENEQFF. Here the CDR3 DNA reads TGTGCCAGCAGCGACTTTGGGGAGAATGAGCAGTTCTTC.

There are many counts of this clone. The chain carries TRBV11-3 and TRBJ1-6, with 7 bases fitting TRBD1. This CDR3 has 14 residues. Germline assignment: CDR1 SGHNT and CDR2 YENEEA. V dropped 3 bases and J dropped 7; count of bases not matched to a gene: 3. The CDR3 DNA follows: TGTGCCAGCAGCTTTCCGGGACAGAATTCACCCCTCCACTTT. Protein sequence: CASSFPGQNSPLHF.

The sample holds a few counts of this clone. The gene calls are TRBV30 and TRBJ1-2; D remains unclear. Trimming shortened V by 2 bases and J by 2 bases, and 6 bases separated the two germline ends. The CDR3 length is 12 residues. Looked up from germline, CDR1 is GTSNPN and CDR2 is SVGIG (reference sequence). The CDR3 sequence: CAWSNPNYGYTF. The DNA for the CDR3 is TGTGCCTGGAGTAACCCCAACTATGGCTACACCTTC.

This chain's CDR3 is CAISEGSGASYEQYF. The CDR3 DNA sequence: TGTGCCATCAGTGAGGGTTCAGGGGCCTCCTACGAGCAGTACTTC. The chain links TRBV10-3 to TRBJ2-7; maybe TRBD1 (6 bases). V lost 2 bases and J lost 0, with 11 bases in between. The CDR3 spans 15 residues. CDR1 ENHRY and CDR2 SYGVKD come from the germline V gene.

This clone is labeled as medium-sized (0.01 to 0.1%). This chain joins TRBV11-3 and TRBJ1-2; maybe TRBD1 (6 bases). The CDR3 is made up of 14 amino acids. Germline lookup yields CDR1 SGHNT and CDR2 YENEEA. Trimming cost V 2 bases and J 4 bases, with 11 bases left between them. The DNA of the CDR3 is TGTGCCAGCAGCTTATCAGGGGCCAGCTATGGCTACACCTTC. Translation: CASSLSGASYGYTF.

This chain connects TRBV5-1 to TRBJ1-4, with 7 positions matching TRBD1. This CDR3 is 15 amino acids long. The V segment lost 4 bases and the J segment 6 bases; nucleotides outside the gene matches: 9. Per the germline V gene, CDR1 is SGHRS and CDR2 is YFSETQ. CDR3 in DNA: TGCGCCAGCAGCCGGGTAGGAGACAGGGATGAAAAACTGTTTTTT. Translated, it gives CASSRVGDRDEKLFF.